This T cell receptor (beta chain) was captured by sequencing in a study of blood T cell repertoires in COVID-19. Assay: immunoSEQ multiplex PCR; the TCRdb copy retains only in-frame clones and omits some. The sample includes some 300,000 clones, nearly 90% of them seen just once. Trimming removed 1 base from V and 6 bases from J; junction bases left unmatched: 9. The germline V gene encodes CDR1 SGHRS and CDR2 YFSETQ. The CDR3 has 15 residues. Enrolled during active infection, Seattle patients were then followed longitudinally. The TCR sequence derives from a woman aged 40 to 50 with COVID-19, enrolled during active disease. J is TRBJ2-7 and V is TRBV5-1; TRBD2 agrees at 8 bases. Sequenced input: peripheral blood. CDR3 protein: CASSLFTSGGGEQYF. CDR3 nucleotides: TGCGCCAGCAGCTTGTTTACTAGCGGAGGGGGCGAGCAGTACTTC. The full variable domain, completed using reference TRBV5-1 and TRBJ2-7, is KAGVTQTPRYLIKTRGQQVTLSCSPISGHRSVSWYQQTPGQGLQFLFEYFSETQRNKGNFPGRFSGRQFSNSRSEMNVSTLELGDSALYLCASSLFTSGGGEQYFGPGTRLTVT.